Given below is one T cell receptor (beta chain) in context. Its antigen is not known. Pooled in the analysis were second doses at about 4 or about 12 weeks. This sample is drawn from a study of T cell responses to AZD1222 COVID-19 vaccine. The study, taken as a whole, reports: Females made up more of the donors, who were largely white British, and clonal diversity may have come out too low. Sampling captured repertoires only after the peak T cell response. Along spike, vaccine-associated CD4 TCRs were found throughout, with dominance at 160-218 and 743-854.

Repertoires were generated with immunoSEQ multiplex PCR, while TCRdb's copy carries only in-frame clones and drops some. The sample lists some 58,000 clones, 70% to 80% occurring once. Trimming pared 0 bases from V and 4 bases from J, leaving 14 bases between. Germline CDR1 is SGDLS and CDR2 is YYNGEE. There are 16 residues in the CDR3. The receptor comes from an adult who received the AZD1222 COVID-19 vaccine. The starting material was peripheral blood, obtained 28 days after the second AZD1222 dose. The chain is built from TRBV9 and TRBJ2-1, with a tentative D call TRBD2 (6 bases). The CDR3 loop is CASSVGSGEEYNEQFF. CDR3 DNA sequence: TGTGCCAGCAGCGTAGGATCGGGAGAGGAGTACAATGAGCAGTTCTTC.